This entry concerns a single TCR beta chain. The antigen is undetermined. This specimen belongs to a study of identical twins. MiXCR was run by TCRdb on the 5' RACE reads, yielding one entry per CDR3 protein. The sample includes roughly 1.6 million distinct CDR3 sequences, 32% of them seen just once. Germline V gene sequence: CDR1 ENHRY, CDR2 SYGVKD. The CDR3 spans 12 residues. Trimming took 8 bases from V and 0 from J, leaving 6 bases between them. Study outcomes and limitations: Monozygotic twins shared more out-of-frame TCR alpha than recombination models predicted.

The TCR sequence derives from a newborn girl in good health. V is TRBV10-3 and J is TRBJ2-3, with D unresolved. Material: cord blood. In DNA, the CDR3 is TGTGCCATCGGCGTTAGCACAGATACGCAGTATTTT. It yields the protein CAIGVSTDTQYF.